This TCR beta chain was sequenced in a study of CD8+ T cells in alopecia areata. Treatment described: oral pan-JAK inhibitor, 5-10 mg twice daily. This CDR3 is built from 11 residues. V was trimmed by 5 bases and J by 3 bases, leaving 8 bases between them. CDR1 and CDR2 (germline): DFQATT, SNEGSKA (reference sequence). It was cDNA, reverse transcribed from extracted RNA, that served as the sequencing template. Generated by immunoSEQ multiplex PCR, the TCRdb table keeps only in-frame clones and is missing some. The sample holds 120,000 or so clones, about 59% seen once. This clone has only a few counts.

The source is a human donor with alopecia areata. Specimen: CD4+ T cells sorted from blood, collected at week 4, from a patient treated with tofacitinib. This chain joins TRBV20-1 and TRBJ2-7, with D possibly matching TRBD2 (5 bases). In DNA form, the CDR3 reads TGCAGTGCTTACAGCGGCTACGAGCAGTACTTC. This encodes CSAYSGYEQYF.